This paragraph covers one TCR beta chain sequence. Its target is not known. Extraction of RNA preceded its reverse transcription into cDNA, which served as the sequencing template. Clones were read by immunoSEQ multiplex PCR, and TCRdb kept only the in-frame ones, dropping some. The sample contains fewer than 250,000 clones, 40% to 45% of which appear only once. The V gene's germline CDR1 is SGHNT and CDR2 YYREEE (reference sequence). The CDR3 consists of 13 residues. The V end was cut by 4 bases, the J end by 5 bases, with 12 bases between. This sample stems from a study of CD8+ T cells in alopecia areata. Study outcomes and limitations: Uncertainty about whether baseline CD8+ expansion is linked to response remains, with one nonresponder.

Treatment described: oral pan-JAK inhibitor, 5-10 mg twice daily. Alopecia areata patients provided lesional scalp punch biopsies and peripheral blood, both collected for the study. The source of this sequence is a human donor with alopecia areata. Sequences were derived from CD4+ T cells sorted from blood, sampled around week 36, from a patient treated with tofacitinib. The J gene is TRBJ2-5, the V gene TRBV5-4, with D possibly TRBD1 on 6 matching bases. CDR3 amino acids: CASSPPRGETQYF. CDR3 sequence (DNA): TGTGCCAGCAGCCCACCAAGGGGGGAGACCCAGTACTTC.